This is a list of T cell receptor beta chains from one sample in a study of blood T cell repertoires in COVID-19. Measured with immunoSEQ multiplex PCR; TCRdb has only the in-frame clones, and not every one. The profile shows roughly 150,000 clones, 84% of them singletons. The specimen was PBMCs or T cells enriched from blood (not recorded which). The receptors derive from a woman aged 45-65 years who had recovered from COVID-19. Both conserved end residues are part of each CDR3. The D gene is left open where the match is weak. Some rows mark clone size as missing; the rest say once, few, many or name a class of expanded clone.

CDR3nt: TGTGCCAGCAGTACCACCGGGGGGACCTACGAGCAGTACTTC; CDR3aa: CASSTTGGTYEQYF; v_gene: TRBV28; abundance: -; d_gene: TRBD2; j_gene: TRBJ2-7
CDR3nt: TGTGCCAGCAGCACCCGAGCGGGAGGGCCTTCCGGGGAGCTGTTTTTT; CDR3aa: CASSTRAGGPSGELFF; v_gene: TRBV7-2; abundance: -; d_gene: TRBD2; j_gene: TRBJ2-2
CDR3nt: TGTGCCAGCAGCGTAGGTGTACGGGAGGATGAAGCTTTCTTT; CDR3aa: CASSVGVREDEAFF; v_gene: TRBV9; abundance: -; d_gene: -; j_gene: TRBJ1-1
CDR3nt: TGTGCCAGCACCCCCTGGGACAGGGGGACAGATACGCAGTATTTT; CDR3aa: CASTPWDRGTDTQYF; v_gene: TRBV11-2; abundance: once; d_gene: TRBD1; j_gene: TRBJ2-3
CDR3nt: TGTGCCAGCAGCTTGCCCTGGGTAGCGGGGCCCCTCAATGAGCAGTTCTTC; CDR3aa: CASSLPWVAGPLNEQFF; v_gene: TRBV11-2; abundance: -; d_gene: TRBD2; j_gene: TRBJ2-1
CDR3nt: TGCGCCAGCAGCCAAGACCCGGGAGGCAATCAGCCCCAGCATTTT; CDR3aa: CASSQDPGGNQPQHF; v_gene: TRBV4-1; abundance: -; d_gene: -; j_gene: TRBJ1-5
CDR3nt: TGCGCCAGCTCGGAGGGAGGGAACTCCTACAATGAGCAGTTCTTC; CDR3aa: CASSEGGNSYNEQFF; v_gene: TRBV4-1; abundance: -; d_gene: TRBD2; j_gene: TRBJ2-1
CDR3nt: TGTGCCAGCAACCTACAGGGTAGCTATGGCTACACCTTC; CDR3aa: CASNLQGSYGYTF; v_gene: TRBV6-6; abundance: -; d_gene: -; j_gene: TRBJ1-2
CDR3nt: TGCGCCAGCAGTCAGACAGGGCCGGAGCAAAGCTCCTACGAGCAGTACTTC; CDR3aa: CASSQTGPEQSSYEQYF; v_gene: TRBV23-1; abundance: -; d_gene: TRBD1; j_gene: TRBJ2-7
CDR3nt: TGTGCCAGCAGTGAAGGGTTAGCGGGAGTGAGGGCGGCCCACGAGCAGTACTTC; CDR3aa: CASSEGLAGVRAAHEQYF; v_gene: TRBV6-1; abundance: -; d_gene: TRBD2; j_gene: TRBJ2-7
CDR3nt: TGTGCCAGCAGCTTAAGTAGGGGGTCACCCCTCCACTTT; CDR3aa: CASSLSRGSPLHF; v_gene: TRBV7-2; abundance: -; d_gene: -; j_gene: TRBJ1-6